The 14 T cell receptor beta chains listed next were all sequenced from one sample in a study of siplizumab effects on memory and regulatory T cells (dated by TCRdb to the late 2010s). Library generation was performed with the immunoSEQ multiplex PCR assay. TCRdb retrieved this table from immuneACCESS and kept in-frame rearrangements only. Not all clones are present; in checked studies, unresolved V genes account for under half, and no reason is known for the remainder. Here the sample has approximately 84,000 clones; around 95% occur a single time. The ten largest make up roughly 20% of the sample. The source material was CD8+ T cells sorted from blood. These receptors originate from a human donor in good health.

The CDR3 DNA reads as TGTGCCAGCAGTTCACAGGGGGAGACCCAGTACTTC. It specifies CASSSQGETQYF. V usage is TRBV27 and J usage is TRBJ2-5; 7 bases align to TRBD1. The CDR3 has 12 amino acids. From germline, CDR1 is MNHEY and CDR2 SMNVEV (reference sequence). The trim removed 4 bases at V and 5 bases at J, leaving 1 base unmatched.

The rearrangement uses TRBV7-9 and TRBJ2-1; 15 positions match TRBD2. Germline CDR1 SEHNR, CDR2 FQNEAQ (reference sequence). The CDR3 runs to 16 residues. J lost 4 bases, V lost 4 bases, and 2 bases had no gene match. The CDR3 loop reads CASSWTSGREYNEQFF. The CDR3 DNA follows: TGTGCCAGCAGCTGGACTAGCGGGAGGGAATACAATGAGCAGTTCTTC.

This sequence joins TRBV19 and TRBJ1-5; maybe TRBD1 (6 bases). The CDR3 consists of 17 residues. The V end lost 3 bases, the J end lost 3 bases, and 18 bases lay between the germline ends. The germline V gene encodes CDR1 LNHDA and CDR2 SQIVND (reference sequence). CDR3 region: CASSIGRAGAYNQPQHF. In nucleotides, the CDR3 is TGTGCCAGTAGTATTGGAAGGGCGGGGGCTTACAATCAGCCCCAGCATTTT.

This CDR3 is CASSSTGSGELFF. CDR3 nucleotides: TGTGCCAGCAGCTCTACAGGGTCCGGGGAGCTGTTTTTT. The V gene is TRBV7-3, the J gene TRBJ2-2; a possible D gene is TRBD1 (6 bases). V dropped 4 bases and J dropped 6 bases, with 9 bases sitting between them. CDR3 size: 13 residues. Germline values: CDR1 SGHTA, CDR2 FQGTGA.

The CDR3 nucleotides read TGTGCCAGCCGGGACTCGCTCTCCTACGAGCAGTACTTC. Translation: CASRDSLSYEQYF. The chain recombines TRBV7-9 with TRBJ2-7, with D possibly TRBD2 on 6 matching bases. There are 13 residues in the CDR3. The V end lost 8 bases, the J end lost 0 bases, and 11 bases lay between the germline ends. The germline CDR1 and CDR2 sequences are SEHNR and FQNEAQ (reference sequence).

The chain recombines TRBV27 with TRBJ2-7; 10 nucleotides agree with TRBD2. The CDR3 is 15 residues long. Germline values: CDR1 MNHEY, CDR2 SMNVEV (reference sequence). The J segment lost 5 bases and the V segment lost 4 bases, leaving 8 bases of the junction unmatched. The CDR3 here is CASSSPSGRINEQYF. The CDR3 DNA is TGTGCCAGCAGTTCCCCTAGCGGGAGAATTAACGAGCAGTACTTC.

The rearrangement links TRBV7-9 to TRBJ2-7; 8 bases map to TRBD1. The CDR3 sequence is 15 residues long. Germline lookup yields CDR1 SEHNR and CDR2 FQNEAQ (reference sequence). Germline trimming cut 1 base from V and 4 bases from J; bases unmatched to any gene: 6. The CDR3 sequence is CASSLDGRGLYEQYF. Here the CDR3 DNA reads TGTGCCAGCAGCTTAGATGGCAGGGGGCTGTACGAGCAGTACTTC.

This clone turned up a few times. The J gene is TRBJ1-1, the V gene TRBV14; 8 positions match TRBD1. V trimming: 4 bases; J trimming: 4 bases; junction bases outside the gene matches: 8. The CDR3 is 15 residues long. Per germline, CDR1 SGHDN and CDR2 FVKESK. In nucleotides, the CDR3 is TGTGCCAGCAGCCCGGAAACGGACAGGGCCACTGAAGCTTTCTTT. As protein: CASSPETDRATEAFF.

The chain employs TRBV7-9 and TRBJ2-5, with D possibly matching TRBD1 (5 bases). V was trimmed by 1 base and J by 5 bases, leaving 11 bases between them. There are 14 residues in the CDR3. CDR1 and CDR2 from the germline V gene are SEHNR and FQNEAQ (reference sequence). This CDR3 is CASSLEGLGETQYF. CDR3 nucleotides: TGTGCCAGCAGCTTAGAGGGGTTGGGGGAGACCCAGTACTTC.

The CDR3 nucleotides are TGTGCCAGCAGTGAATCCCTAGCGGGGAACAATGAGCAGTTCTTC. This encodes CASSESLAGNNEQFF. The chain uses TRBV6-1 and TRBJ2-1; 9 bases match TRBD2. The CDR3 is made up of 15 amino acids. V dropped 2 bases and J dropped 5; count of bases not matched to a gene: 4. In germline, CDR1 is MNHNS, CDR2 SASEGT.

The J gene is TRBJ2-1, the V gene TRBV9; D perhaps matches TRBD1 (6 bases). The length of the CDR3 is 19 residues. Germline CDR1 is SGDLS and CDR2 is YYNGEE. The V and J ends lost 2 bases and 5 bases respectively, with 26 bases between them. The CDR3 region has the DNA TGTGCCAGCAGCGTGAAGAGGAGTAAGACAGGCGAGTATAACAATGAGCAGTTCTTC. It specifies CASSVKRSKTGEYNNEQFF.

V usage is TRBV7-9 and J usage is TRBJ2-7; TRBD1 is a possible D gene (6 bases). The CDR3 length is 15 residues. Germline V gene lookup returns CDR1 SEHNR and CDR2 FQNEAQ (reference sequence). V gave up 6 bases and J gave up 5 bases, with 20 bases separating them. The chain's CDR3 is CASSSEDSRNDEQYF. Here the CDR3 DNA reads TGTGCCAGCAGTTCCGAGGACAGCAGGAATGACGAGCAGTACTTC.

This chain connects TRBV11-2 to TRBJ2-4; 8 bases match TRBD2. The CDR3 consists of 14 residues. Germline CDR1 SGHAT, CDR2 FQNNGV. The junction had 5 bases not matched to a gene; V was cut back by 4 bases and J by 6 bases. The chain's CDR3 is CASSSGGLANIQYF. In nucleotides, the CDR3 is TGTGCCAGCAGCTCTGGAGGACTAGCAAACATTCAGTACTTC. Using reference TRBV11-2 and TRBJ2-4 for the parts outside the CDR3, the full variable domain is EAGVAQSPRYKIIEKRQSVAFWCNPISGHATLYWYQQILGQGPKLLIQFQNNGVVDDSQLPKDRFSAERLKGVDSTLKIQPAKLEDSAVYLCASSSGGLANIQYFGAGTRLSVL.

The V gene is TRBV28, the J gene TRBJ2-2, with 11 bases lining up with TRBD2. CDR1 is MDHEN, CDR2 SYDVKM, per germline. Trimming cost V 5 bases and J 4 bases; bases outside gene matches: 9. This CDR3 comprises 17 residues. CDR3 residues: CASSPWGLAASTGELFF. CDR3 DNA sequence: TGTGCCAGCAGTCCCTGGGGACTAGCGGCGAGCACCGGGGAGCTGTTTTTT.